The 12 T cell receptor beta chains reported below all come from one sample, sequenced in a study of blood T cell repertoires in COVID-19. Generated by immunoSEQ multiplex PCR, the TCRdb table keeps only in-frame clones and is missing some. Among approximately 52,000 clones listed, 75% to 95% were seen once. Material for sequencing was peripheral blood. The receptors stem from a man over 45 with active COVID-19.

This sequence joins TRBV3-1 (or the pseudogene TRBV3-2) and TRBJ2-6, with 13 bases aligning to TRBD2. Per the germline V gene, CDR1 is LGHDT and CDR2 is YNNKEL (reference sequence). V lost 0 bases, J lost 1 base, and 6 bases stayed unmatched. CDR3 length: 20 amino acids. Here the CDR3 reads CASSQDFMTSGRSGANVLTF. DNA of the CDR3: TGTGCCAGCAGCCAAGATTTTATGACTAGCGGGAGGTCTGGGGCCAACGTCCTGACTTTC.

The J gene is TRBJ1-1, the V gene TRBV2, with D maybe TRBD1 (5 bases). Trimming left V 7 bases short and J 4 bases short, with 19 bases between. The CDR3 totals 15 residues. Germline V lookup: CDR1 SNHLY, CDR2 FYNNEI. The CDR3 reads CASTRRSGEITEAFF. CDR3 bases: TGTGCCAGCACCCGCAGATCGGGGGAGATCACTGAAGCTTTCTTT.

V gene TRBV7-2 combines with J gene TRBJ1-2, with 8 bases lining up with TRBD1. Germline assignment: CDR1 SGHTA and CDR2 FQGNSA. Trimming removed 4 bases from V and 4 bases from J; junction bases left unmatched: 20. The CDR3 is made up of 19 amino acids. CDR3 sequence (DNA): TGTGCCAGCAGCTCGCCGAATGACAGGGGAGGGGCTGGTACCTATGGCTACACCTTC. Amino acids: CASSSPNDRGGAGTYGYTF.

The gene calls are TRBV28 and TRBJ2-4; no clear D gene. V lost 2 bases and J 1 base, leaving 9 bases between the germline ends. CDR1 MDHEN and CDR2 SYDVKM come from the germline V gene. The CDR3 has 15 residues. CDR3 coding DNA: TGTGCCAGCAGTTTAGCAGGAAAGGCCAAAAACATTCAGTACTTC. This sequence encodes CASSLAGKAKNIQYF. The entire variable domain, with the rest obtained from reference TRBV28 and TRBJ2-4, is as follows: DVKVTQSSRYLVKRTGEKVFLECVQDMDHENMFWYRQDPGLGLRLIYFSYDVKMKEKGDIPEGYSVSREKKERFSLILESASTNQTSMYLCASSLAGKAKNIQYFGAGTRLSVL.

The chain links TRBV5-6 to TRBJ2-2, with a tentative D call TRBD2 (6 bases). The CDR3 sequence is 14 residues long. Germline V CDR1 and CDR2: SGHDT, YYEEEE. V shed 5 bases and J shed 3 bases, with 11 bases lying between them. As DNA, the CDR3 is TGTGCCAGCAGTGGAGGGTCGTACACCGGGGAGCTGTTTTTT. Its protein product is CASSGGSYTGELFF. Full variable domain (missing parts from reference TRBV5-6 and TRBJ2-2): DAGVTQSPTHLIKTRGQQVTLRCSPKSGHDTVSWYQQALGQGPQFIFQYYEEEERQRGNFPDRFSGHQFPNYSSELNVNALLLGDSALYLCASSGGSYTGELFFGEGSRLTVL.

This chain connects TRBV7-2 to TRBJ2-3, with a weak D call TRBD1 (5 bases). Trimming removed 3 bases at V and 0 bases at J, with 10 bases between. Germline loops: CDR1 SGHTA, CDR2 FQGNSA. The CDR3 spans 15 residues. CDR3 bases: TGTGCCAGCAGCTTGCTTGGACATAGCACAGATACGCAGTATTTT. It is translated as CASSLLGHSTDTQYF.

This clone appeared a few times. This chain connects TRBV5-6 to TRBJ1-1; TRBD1 might be the D (5 bases). The CDR3 spans 12 residues. Trimming took 5 bases from V and 7 from J, leaving 12 bases between them. CDR1 is SGHDT, CDR2 YYEEEE, per germline. CDR3 sequence reads: CASSWGGNEAFF. In DNA form, the CDR3 reads TGTGCCAGCAGTTGGGGGGGAAATGAAGCTTTCTTT.

This clone was recorded once. The chain links TRBV10-1 to TRBJ2-7, with D possibly TRBD1 on 6 matching bases. Germline V gene data show CDR1 as WNHNN and CDR2 as SYGVQD (reference sequence). Trimming shortened V by 6 bases and J by 6 bases, and 12 bases separated the two germline ends. CDR3 length: 12 residues. CDR3 sequence: CASRDQGTEQYF. In DNA, the CDR3 is TGCGCCAGCAGGGACCAGGGGACCGAGCAGTACTTC.

This clone was seen once. The J gene is TRBJ2-3, the V gene TRBV5-4, with 9 positions matching TRBD2. V trimming: 0 bases; J trimming: 5 bases; junction bases outside the gene matches: 10. Germline-derived CDR1 and CDR2 are SGHNT and YYREEE (reference sequence). This CDR3 spans 17 amino acids. Here the CDR3 reads CASSLDSLAGVGDTQYF. In DNA, the CDR3 is TGTGCCAGCAGCTTGGATAGTTTAGCGGGAGTGGGAGATACGCAGTATTTT.

The genes are TRBV27 and TRBJ1-2, with D perhaps TRBD1 (6 bases). Germline-derived CDR1 and CDR2 are MNHEY and SMNVEV (reference sequence). V dropped 5 bases and J dropped 0 bases, with 16 bases sitting between them. The CDR3 loop spans 16 amino acids. CDR3 protein: CASSPRTEITNYGYTF. For the CDR3, the DNA is TGTGCCAGCAGTCCGCGGACAGAAATTACTAACTATGGCTACACCTTC.

The rearrangement uses TRBV18 and TRBJ1-1, with D possibly being TRBD1 (5 bases). This CDR3 has 15 amino acids. Germline lookup yields CDR1 KGHSH and CDR2 LQKENI. The V gene lost 2 bases and the J gene lost 0 bases, with 10 bases spanning the gap. This CDR3 reads CASSPSRDLNTEAFF. CDR3 coding DNA: TGTGCCAGCTCACCAAGTCGGGACTTGAACACTGAAGCTTTCTTT. The complete variable domain, with remaining parts taken from reference TRBV18 and TRBJ1-1, reads NAGVMQNPRHLVRRRGQEARLRCSPMKGHSHVYWYRQLPEEGLKFMVYLQKENIIDESGMPKERFSAEFPKEGPSILRIQQVVRGDSAAYFCASSPSRDLNTEAFFGQGTRLTVV.

This chain uses TRBV14 with TRBJ2-1; 11 positions match TRBD1. This CDR3 has 17 amino acids. V lost 2 bases and J lost 6; bases outside the gene matches: 9. Germline CDR1 SGHDN, CDR2 FVKESK. In nucleotides, the CDR3 is TGTGCCAGCAGCCAACCCGGAAGAGGGACAGGGGGCAATGAGCAGTTCTTC. This sequence encodes CASSQPGRGTGGNEQFF.